The 15 T cell receptor beta chains below were found in one sample sequenced in a study of T cell repertoires in cytomegalovirus infection. A single record per CDR3 protein comes from TCRdb applying MiXCR to the reads. The data show about 320,000 distinct CDR3 sequences, with more than 8% seen just once and approximately 4.5% held by the top ten. The specimen was PBMCs. The source is a human donor in good health (CMV status not recorded). Some clones in this sample may be carry-over from other donors' samples.

This clonotype was seen more than once but under ten times. The chain links TRBV7-9 to TRBJ2-7, with D tentatively TRBD1 or TRBD2 (6 bases each). Germline CDR1 is SEHNR and CDR2 is FQNEAQ (reference sequence). Deletions cut 3 bases from V and 2 bases from J, with 11 bases between. The CDR3 runs 14 residues. The CDR3 loop reads CASSFTGRTYEQYF. In nucleotides, the CDR3 is TGTGCCAGCAGCTTCACAGGGAGGACCTACGAGCAGTACTTC.

In its sample, this clonotype was seen a few times. As DNA, the CDR3 is TGTGCCTGTAACGACAGAAGGACAACCTACGAGCAGTACTTC. Its protein product is CACNDRRTTYEQYF. The rearrangement links TRBV30 to TRBJ2-7; weak D call: TRBD1 (5 bases). Germline CDR1 reads GTSNPN; CDR2 reads SVGIG (reference sequence). V shed 6 bases and J shed 2 bases, with 17 bases lying between them. The CDR3 sequence is 14 residues long. The full variable domain, completed using reference TRBV30 and TRBJ2-7, is SQTIHQWPATLVQPVGSPLSLECTVEGTSNPNLYWYRQAAGRGLQLLFYSVGIGQISSEVPQNLSASRPQDRQFILSSKKLLLSDSGFYLCACNDRRTTYEQYFGPGTRLTVT.

In this sample, this clonotype turned up a few times. The chain couples TRBV28 to TRBJ1-1; D gene uncertain. Between the trimmed V and J ends, which lost 10 bases and 1 base, there was a span of 13 bases. Looked up from germline, CDR1 is MDHEN and CDR2 is SYDVKM. The CDR3 covers 13 residues. The chain's CDR3 is CAIKPPANTEAFF. DNA for the CDR3: TGTGCCATTAAACCACCGGCGAACACTGAAGCTTTCTTT.

The chain couples TRBV7-9 to TRBJ1-4, with 7 bases identical to TRBD1. In germline, CDR1 is SEHNR, CDR2 FQNEAQ (reference sequence). Trimming took 5 bases from V and 0 from J; bases not matched to a gene: 6. This CDR3 is built from 16 residues. The CDR3 region is CASSTNRGTTNEKLFF. As DNA, the CDR3 is TGTGCCAGCAGCACCAACAGGGGCACAACTAATGAAAAACTGTTTTTT.

V gene TRBV28 combines with J gene TRBJ1-1, with D hard to call. CDR3 length: 12 amino acids. Trimming pared 3 bases from V and 11 bases from J, leaving 13 bases between. CDR1 MDHEN and CDR2 SYDVKM come from the germline V gene. CDR3 sequence (DNA): TGTGCCAGCAGTTTGGGCAACCGCCCGGCTTTCTTT. Encoded protein: CASSLGNRPAFF.

The chain combines TRBV6-2 or TRBV6-3 with TRBJ1-3; D unresolved. Germline CDR1 reads MNHEY; CDR2 reads SVGEGT. V lost 0 bases and J 2 bases, leaving 5 bases between the germline ends. The CDR3 consists of 14 residues. This CDR3 reads CASSYSNTGNTIYF. The CDR3 DNA follows: TGTGCCAGCAGTTACTCCAACACTGGAAACACCATATATTTT.

The chain is built from TRBV6-5 and TRBJ1-4; D is uncertain. This CDR3 contains 13 residues. V was shortened by 4 bases and J by 8 bases, with 11 bases between the two germline ends. Germline assignment: CDR1 MNHEY and CDR2 SVGAGI. The CDR3 DNA follows: TGTGCCAGCAGTTTGGAGACGCGGGAAAAACTGTTTTTT. Protein sequence: CASSLETREKLFF.

Concerning this clonotype: The germline gene is not matched at one end of the junction; a read error may be the cause. The chain is built from TRBV5-1 and TRBJ2-5; 9 bases are shared with TRBD2. This CDR3 comprises 17 residues. Per germline, CDR1 SGHRS and CDR2 YFSETQ. In DNA, the CDR3 is TGCGCCAGCAGCTTGGTCTTGGCTAGCGGGGCTGAAGAGGCCCAGTACTTC. Amino acids: CASSLVLASGAEEAQYF.

This clonotype has at least ten counts. The CDR3 DNA is TGTGCCAGCAGCCCTCGGGGGGGTGGAAAACTGTTTTTT. Translating it yields CASSPRGGGKLFF. This sequence joins TRBV7-2 and TRBJ1-4, with D possibly being TRBD1 (5 bases). Per germline, CDR1 SGHTA and CDR2 FQGNSA. The CDR3 is 13 residues long. V lost 5 bases to trimming and J lost 10 bases, with 14 bases between them.

Only a few counts were recorded for this clonotype. The chain employs TRBV6-5 and TRBJ2-3; the match to TRBD2 covers 12 bases. CDR1 MNHEY and CDR2 SVGAGI come from the germline V gene. The CDR3 length is 16 residues. V gave up 6 bases and J gave up 4 bases; unmatched junction bases: 8. For the CDR3, the DNA is TGTGCCAGCAGGGGTCTAGCGGGAGGGCGTGCAGATACGCAGTATTTT. Amino acids: CASRGLAGGRADTQYF.

This clonotype has at least ten counts. J is TRBJ2-3 and V is TRBV10-3; D is possibly TRBD2 (6 bases). There are 17 residues in the CDR3. Trimming took 2 bases from V and 0 from J, leaving 15 bases between them. The V gene's germline CDR1 is ENHRY and CDR2 SYGVKD. CDR3 residues: CAISEMSRGTSTDTQYF. The CDR3 DNA reads as TGTGCCATCAGTGAGATGAGTCGGGGGACCAGCACAGATACGCAGTATTTT.

In this sample, this clonotype turned up many times. The chain recombines TRBV7-3 with TRBJ2-1; 11 bases map to TRBD1. Losses at the gene ends were 5 bases for V and 7 bases for J; bases not matched to a gene: 7. CDR3 length: 15 amino acids. Germline CDR1 SGHTA, CDR2 FQGTGA. CDR3 sequence (DNA): TGTGCCAGCAGCCCCGGGGACAGGGGGAAGAATGAGCAGTTCTTC. Translation: CASSPGDRGKNEQFF.

Many counts were recorded for this clonotype. This chain uses TRBV7-2 with TRBJ2-1, with unresolved D. The germline V gene has CDR1 SGHTA and CDR2 FQGNSA. The V end lost 1 base, the J end lost 0 bases, and 7 bases lay between the germline ends. This CDR3 spans 15 amino acids. The CDR3 bases are TGTGCCAGCAGCTTAGGTGGGAACTCCTACAATGAGCAGTTCTTC. This translates into CASSLGGNSYNEQFF.

Many counts were recorded for this clonotype. The junction and the germline gene differ at one end; a read error may be behind it. This chain links TRBV7-8 with TRBJ1-5, with unresolved D. Germline values: CDR1 SGHVS, CDR2 FQNEAQ. This CDR3 contains 15 residues. In DNA form, the CDR3 reads TGTGCCACCAGCGGTGGGTTGTATAGCAATCAGCCCCAGCATTTT. Its protein is CATSGGLYSNQPQHF.

This clonotype has a count of ten or more. J is TRBJ2-3 and V is TRBV7-9; 12 nucleotides agree with TRBD2. V shed 4 bases and J 3 bases; nucleotides not matched to a gene: 5. The germline V gene encodes CDR1 SEHNR and CDR2 FQNEAQ (reference sequence). This CDR3 region has 16 residues. CDR3 sequence reads: CASSSTSGRRTDTQYF. CDR3 sequence (DNA): TGTGCCAGCAGCTCGACTAGCGGGAGAAGGACAGATACGCAGTATTTT.